A single sample gave rise to the 13 T cell receptor beta chains below, sequenced in a study of blood T cell repertoires in COVID-19. The data were produced by immunoSEQ multiplex PCR, yet TCRdb's version contains in-frame clones alone and is incomplete. This sample has approximately 190,000 clones, with approximately 90% found just once. The specimen sequenced was peripheral blood. The receptor source for this set is a man aged 35 to 55 with active or convalescent COVID-19.

J is TRBJ1-4 and V is TRBV9, with 7 bases aligning to TRBD1. The germline CDR1 and CDR2 sequences are SGDLS and YYNGEE. This CDR3 has 15 amino acids. V lost 3 bases and J lost 6; bases outside the gene matches: 8. DNA of the CDR3: TGTGCCAGCAGCGACGGACAGGCTGTTGATGAAAAACTGTTTTTT. It is translated as CASSDGQAVDEKLFF.

The rearrangement joins TRBV10-3 to TRBJ2-2; D ambiguous. Trimming removed 0 bases at V and 5 bases at J, with 7 bases between. This CDR3 spans 14 amino acids. CDR1 and CDR2 from the germline V gene are ENHRY and SYGVKD. The DNA for the CDR3 is TGTGCCATCAGTGAGTCATCCGGGACCGGGGAGCTGTTTTTT. The encoded protein is CAISESSGTGELFF.

J is TRBJ2-3 and V is TRBV28, with D hard to call. The CDR3 spans 15 residues. The V and J ends lost 5 bases and 2 bases respectively, with 14 bases between them. CDR1 MDHEN and CDR2 SYDVKM come from the germline V gene. The CDR3 loop is CASSDLSEFTDTQYF. In DNA, the CDR3 is TGTGCCAGCAGTGACTTATCGGAATTCACAGATACGCAGTATTTT.

This chain connects TRBV18 to TRBJ2-2; the match to TRBD2 covers 11 bases. Germline V CDR1 and CDR2: KGHSH, LQKENI. V lost 3 bases to trimming and J lost 5 bases; unmatched junction nucleotides: 2. This CDR3 has 15 residues. CDR3 nucleotides: TGTGCCAGCTCACCGGGACTAGCGGCGACCGGGGAGCTGTTTTTT. Translating gives CASSPGLAATGELFF.

The rearrangement links TRBV10-3 to TRBJ1-4; 9 positions match TRBD1. After removal of 6 bases from V and 5 bases from J, the junction contained 4 bases not matched to a gene. Germline CDR1 and CDR2: ENHRY and SYGVKD. This CDR3 is 14 amino acids long. The DNA of the CDR3 is TGTGCCATCAGCCTCGGGACAGGGAATGAAAAACTGTTTTTT. Protein sequence: CAISLGTGNEKLFF.

The V gene is TRBV30, the J gene TRBJ2-1; 11 bases are shared with TRBD2. CDR3 length: 16 amino acids. CDR1 is GTSNPN, CDR2 SVGIG, per germline (reference sequence). The V gene end was trimmed by 2 bases and the J gene end by 5 bases; junction bases not matched to a gene: 8. The CDR3, as DNA: TGTGCCTGGAGTAAACTAGCGGGAGTTTCTCACAATGAGCAGTTCTTC. Its translation is CAWSKLAGVSHNEQFF.

This clone was seen a few times. This rearrangement joins TRBV5-8 to TRBJ1-6, with D possibly TRBD1 on 5 matching bases. V lost 0 bases and J 11 bases, leaving 9 bases between the germline ends. From germline, CDR1 is SGHTS and CDR2 YDEGEE. The CDR3 contains 13 residues. CDR3 protein: CASSLVLGAPLHF. The CDR3 DNA reads as TGTGCCAGCAGCTTGGTTTTAGGGGCACCCCTCCACTTT.

The rearrangement joins TRBV5-1 to TRBJ2-7; 9 nucleotides match TRBD2. V was clipped by 4 bases and J by 2 bases; unmatched bases: 10. Germline CDR1 reads SGHRS; CDR2 reads YFSETQ. The CDR3 has 16 residues. The CDR3 nucleotides read TGCGCCAGCAGCCAAGACTCGACTAGCGGAGCCTACGAGCAGTACTTC. This encodes CASSQDSTSGAYEQYF.

The J gene is TRBJ2-5, the V gene TRBV5-5, with D uncertain. The germline gives CDR1 SGHKS, CDR2 YYEKEE (reference sequence). Trimming removed 1 base at V and 3 bases at J, with 7 bases between. This CDR3 has 13 amino acids. Here the CDR3 DNA reads TGTGCCAGCAGCTTGCCAGGAAAAGAGACCCAGTACTTC. Its protein product is CASSLPGKETQYF.

The chain combines TRBV5-1 with TRBJ1-1; D gene uncertain. Trimming took 4 bases from V and 5 from J, leaving 15 bases between them. Per germline, CDR1 SGHRS and CDR2 YFSETQ. The CDR3 runs 14 residues. The CDR3, as DNA: TGCGCCAGCAGCACGAGGGATGCCGGGACTGAAGCTTTCTTT. Translating it yields CASSTRDAGTEAFF.

The rearrangement uses TRBV9 and TRBJ2-5; tentatively, D is TRBD2 (6 bases). CDR3 length: 14 amino acids. Germline loops: CDR1 SGDLS, CDR2 YYNGEE. Trimming left V 3 bases short and J 2 bases short, with 11 bases between. The CDR3 DNA follows: TGTGCCAGCAGCGGACGGGGGACTCAAGAGACCCAGTACTTC. Translation: CASSGRGTQETQYF.

V gene TRBV27 combines with J gene TRBJ1-1, with 8 bases aligning to TRBD1. The CDR3 sequence is 14 residues long. The germline CDR1 and CDR2 sequences are MNHEY and SMNVEV (reference sequence). V shed 4 bases, J shed 4 bases, and the junction held 5 bases outside the gene matches. The CDR3 loop reads CASSSLTGVTEAFF. DNA of the CDR3: TGTGCCAGCAGTTCGTTGACAGGGGTCACTGAAGCTTTCTTT.

This chain connects TRBV7-8 to TRBJ1-3; D gene uncertain. Germline values: CDR1 SGHVS, CDR2 FQNEAQ. The CDR3 is made up of 13 amino acids. V lost 1 base, J lost 4 bases, and 5 bases lay in between. The CDR3, as DNA: TGTGCCAGCAGCTTAGTTCGGGGAAACACCATATATTTT. It specifies CASSLVRGNTIYF.